The TCR beta chain under discussion was sequenced for a study of blood T cell repertoires in COVID-19. Germline CDR1 reads SGHRS; CDR2 reads YFSETQ. Trimming shortened V by 4 bases and J by 7 bases, and 14 bases separated the two germline ends. The CDR3 contains 13 residues. The method was immunoSEQ multiplex PCR; TCRdb's version includes in-frame clones alone and lacks a portion of them. The table lists roughly 250,000 clones, 70% to 90% of them singletons, with around 1% in the top ten. Sequences were obtained from peripheral blood. The clonotype comes from a man aged 35-49 years with acute or convalescent COVID-19. This sequence joins TRBV5-1 and TRBJ1-2; possibly TRBD1 for D (6 bases). CDR3 sequence (DNA): TGCGCCAGCAGCCAAGGGGGGGCTAGTGGCTACACCTTC. Translation: CASSQGGASGYTF.